Described below is a single TCR beta chain sequence and its context. Its antigen remains unidentified. The germline V gene has CDR1 MNHEY and CDR2 SMNVEV (reference sequence). Trimming pared 6 bases from V and 4 bases from J, leaving 12 bases between. This CDR3 has 13 amino acids. These data come from a study of CD8 T cells in ankylosing spondylitis. General study findings and limits: Blood of patients with ankylosing spondylitis appeared to be characterized by a TCR beta motif of about 8 highly homologous variants. It was reported that disease-linked clones were significantly enriched in matched ankylosing spondylitis synovial fluid.

Each CDR3 protein gets one entry after TCRdb re-called the 5' RACE reads with MiXCR. The sample comprises roughly 700,000 distinct CDR3 sequences, under 20% of which are singletons, and around 19% rests with the top ten. This sequence was found in a male donor with ankylosing spondylitis. The J gene is TRBJ1-1, the V gene TRBV27; no clear D gene. Sequencing used blood, either unsorted or a sorted T cell fraction (not recorded which). CDR3 amino acids: CASSPDSRTEAFF. CDR3 nucleotide sequence: TGTGCCAGCAGCCCCGATTCTCGCACTGAAGCTTTCTTT.